The 23 T cell receptor beta chains listed next were all sequenced from one sample in a study of shared clonotypes between healthy human individuals (dated by TCRdb to 2018 to 2021). The receptor library was made with the immunoSEQ multiplex PCR assay. Entries here come from immuneACCESS through TCRdb and include only in-frame sequences with V and J called. Some clones fail to appear in such tables; in the studies checked, an unresolved V gene covers under half of the shortfall, and the cause of the remainder is unknown. This sample is represented by 1,400,000 or so clones; 97% to 99% of them were singletons. About 0.35% of the sample rests with the top ten. Sequenced material: naive CD4+ T cells sorted from blood. Interpreted using the paper, the cell subset or site label stands for: CD45RA+ positively selected. Receptors originate from a man aged 25 to 40 in good health.

This rearrangement joins TRBV11-3 to TRBJ2-7; the match to TRBD1 covers 9 bases. The CDR3 totals 15 residues. The junction had 6 bases not matched to a gene; V was cut back by 1 base and J by 5 bases. Germline CDR1 reads SGHNT; CDR2 reads YENEEA. The CDR3 DNA reads TGTGCCAGCAGCTTAGGGACAGGGGATGGGGACGAGCAGTACTTC. It yields the protein CASSLGTGDGDEQYF.

The chain combines TRBV6-1 with TRBJ2-2, with TRBD2 matching 7 bases. The germline V gene has CDR1 MNHNS and CDR2 SASEGT. The CDR3 length is 15 residues. Unmatched junction bases numbered 9, after V lost 4 bases and J lost 7 bases. Here the CDR3 reads CASSGHGLDGGELFF. In nucleotides, the CDR3 is TGTGCCAGCAGTGGCCACGGACTAGACGGCGGGGAGCTGTTTTTT.

The chain uses TRBV6-5 and TRBJ2-4; D is perhaps TRBD1 (6 bases). Trimming stripped 6 bases from V and 6 bases from J, with 15 bases between. This CDR3 has 14 residues. Germline-derived CDR1 and CDR2 are MNHEY and SVGAGI. The CDR3 reads CASSPQGFRNIQYF. As DNA, the CDR3 is TGTGCCAGCAGCCCGCAGGGGTTCCGAAACATTCAGTACTTC.

The chain links TRBV9 to TRBJ2-1; D is possibly TRBD2 (5 bases). There are 17 residues in the CDR3. Germline V gives CDR1 SGDLS, CDR2 YYNGEE. Trimming shortened V by 4 bases and J by 0 bases, and 17 bases separated the two germline ends. The CDR3 nucleotides read TGTGCCAGCAGCCCATGGACTTCCCATAGCTCCTACAATGAGCAGTTCTTC. This sequence encodes CASSPWTSHSSYNEQFF.

This chain links TRBV20-1 with TRBJ2-1, with a possible D match to TRBD1 (5 bases). V lost 6 bases to trimming and J lost 7 bases, with 10 bases between them. Germline-derived CDR1 and CDR2 are DFQATT and SNEGSKA (reference sequence). The CDR3 sequence is 11 residues long. The CDR3 DNA is TGCAGTGCACAGGAACCAAATGAGCAGTTCTTC. This translates into CSAQEPNEQFF.

This clone is a singleton in its sample. The chain carries TRBV5-1 and TRBJ1-1; D remains unclear. The CDR3 totals 14 residues. Between the trimmed V and J ends, which lost 0 bases and 4 bases, there was a span of 10 bases. Germline lookup yields CDR1 SGHRS and CDR2 YFSETQ. The chain's CDR3 is CASSLAGNPTEAFF. The CDR3 nucleotides read TGCGCCAGCAGCTTGGCCGGGAACCCCACTGAAGCTTTCTTT.

The rearrangement uses TRBV28 and TRBJ1-4; 10 bases map to TRBD1. CDR3 length: 16 amino acids. Per the germline V gene, CDR1 is MDHEN and CDR2 is SYDVKM. V shed 7 bases and J 7 bases; nucleotides not matched to a gene: 12. CDR3 nucleotide sequence: TGTGCCAGCATGTTTTCTCCGGGACAGGGGAGTGAAAAACTGTTTTTT. This gives the protein CASMFSPGQGSEKLFF.

The chain carries TRBV7-2 and TRBJ2-1; D not resolved. CDR1 SGHTA and CDR2 FQGNSA come from the germline V gene. This CDR3 comprises 14 residues. V was clipped by 5 bases and J by 6 bases, with 14 bases between them. The CDR3 DNA reads TGTGCCAGCAGCCCTAGTGGTGGGGTCAATGAGCAGTTCTTC. It specifies CASSPSGGVNEQFF. The full variable domain, completed using reference TRBV7-2 and TRBJ2-1, is GAGVSQSPSNKVTEKGKDVELRCDPISGHTALYWYRQSLGQGLEFLIYFQGNSAPDKSGLPSDRFSAERTGGSVSTLTIQRTQQEDSAVYLCASSPSGGVNEQFFGPGTRLTVL.

The V call is TRBV28, the J call TRBJ2-3; maybe TRBD2 (6 bases). The CDR3 totals 17 residues. Germline V gene data show CDR1 as MDHEN and CDR2 as SYDVKM. V was trimmed by 6 bases and J by 1 base, leaving 20 bases between them. The CDR3 here is CASRSHDIAVRTDTQYF. The CDR3 DNA sequence: TGTGCCAGCAGGTCTCACGATATAGCGGTCCGCACAGATACGCAGTATTTT.

The chain recombines TRBV19 with TRBJ2-1; D remains unclear. Germline CDR1 LNHDA, CDR2 SQIVND (reference sequence). The CDR3 is 19 residues long. Trimming shortened V by 3 bases and J by 0 bases, and 21 bases separated the two germline ends. CDR3 sequence: CASSIGLERVRRSYNEQFF. CDR3 nucleotides: TGTGCCAGTAGTATTGGTCTCGAACGGGTTCGCCGCTCCTACAATGAGCAGTTCTTC.

The genes are TRBV11-2 and TRBJ2-5; TRBD2 agrees at 8 bases. J gave up 4 bases and V 5 bases, and 6 bases lay outside the gene matches. Germline V CDR1 and CDR2: SGHAT, FQNNGV. The CDR3 is made up of 14 amino acids. DNA of the CDR3: TGTGCCAGCAGCCAAAGCGGGAGAAGAGAGACCCAGTACTTC. Translation gives CASSQSGRRETQYF.

The chain couples TRBV7-2 to TRBJ1-4; D is unclear. The germline gives CDR1 SGHTA, CDR2 FQGNSA. Trimming left V 2 bases short and J 7 bases short, with 5 bases between. This CDR3 comprises 12 residues. DNA of the CDR3: TGTGCCAGCAGCTTAAATAGTGAAAAACTGTTTTTT. Its translation: CASSLNSEKLFF.

This clone came up a few times. The sample has other DNA sequences that encode this CDR3 too. The chain is built from TRBV5-1 and TRBJ2-7; the D call may be TRBD1 or TRBD2 (5 bases each). CDR3 length: 14 amino acids. Trimming stripped 0 bases from V and 0 bases from J, with 7 bases between. Germline CDR1 is SGHRS and CDR2 is YFSETQ. CDR3 residues: CASSLGGASYEQYF. In nucleotides, the CDR3 is TGCGCCAGCAGCTTGGGAGGGGCCTCCTACGAGCAGTACTTC.

V gene TRBV7-8 combines with J gene TRBJ2-1, with D possibly matching TRBD2 (5 bases). Trimming removed 4 bases from V and 8 bases from J, with 15 bases in between. The V gene's germline CDR1 is SGHVS and CDR2 FQNEAQ. The CDR3 length is 14 residues. The CDR3, as DNA: TGTGCCAGCAGCTCCACCCCGAGGGCCGATGAGCAGTTCTTC. It is translated as CASSSTPRADEQFF. The full variable domain, its missing parts supplied by reference TRBV7-8 and TRBJ2-1, is GAGVSQSPRYKVAKRGQDVALRCDPISGHVSLFWYQQALGQGPEFLTYFQNEAQLDKSGLPSDRFFAERPEGSVSTLKIQRTQQEDSAVYLCASSSTPRADEQFFGPGTRLTVL.

This chain joins TRBV2 and TRBJ1-1; D uncertain. V was clipped by 6 bases and J by 4 bases, with 6 bases between them. This CDR3 has 11 residues. CDR1 and CDR2 (germline): SNHLY, FYNNEI. CDR3 DNA sequence: TGTGCCAGCAGACAGATCACTGAAGCTTTCTTT. Its protein product is CASRQITEAFF.

This chain connects TRBV19 to TRBJ2-2; 7 positions agree with TRBD2. This CDR3 is 14 amino acids long. The trim removed 4 bases at V and 7 bases at J, leaving 6 bases unmatched. From germline, CDR1 is LNHDA and CDR2 SQIVND (reference sequence). Here the CDR3 reads CASSKPGGVGELFF. CDR3 DNA: TGTGCCAGTAGTAAACCGGGAGGAGTCGGGGAGCTGTTTTTT.

The chain couples TRBV2 to TRBJ2-2; TRBD1 or TRBD2 may be the D gene (5 bases each). The V and J ends lost 5 bases and 4 bases respectively, with 8 bases between them. The germline CDR1 and CDR2 sequences are SNHLY and FYNNEI. This CDR3 has 13 residues. The CDR3, as DNA: TGTGCCAGCAGTCGGGACCTCACCGGGGAGCTGTTTTTT. Translating it yields CASSRDLTGELFF.

The genes are TRBV2 and TRBJ2-3, with 10 positions matching TRBD2. This CDR3 region has 15 residues. V shed 3 bases and J 6 bases; nucleotides not matched to a gene: 6. Germline loops: CDR1 SNHLY, CDR2 FYNNEI. The CDR3 loop is CASSDPSGSPDTQYF. The CDR3, as DNA: TGTGCCAGCAGTGACCCTAGCGGGAGCCCCGATACGCAGTATTTT.

The chain links TRBV2 to TRBJ1-1; D perhaps matches TRBD1 (6 bases). The V end was cut by 7 bases, the J end by 1 base, with 10 bases between. Germline assignment: CDR1 SNHLY and CDR2 FYNNEI. This CDR3 has 13 amino acids. The CDR3 region has the DNA TGTGCCAGCATGGGGGGCGGGAACACTGAAGCTTTCTTT. Protein: CASMGGGNTEAFF.

This chain joins TRBV2 and TRBJ2-5; 9 positions match TRBD1. The CDR3 runs 13 residues. The junction had 8 bases not matched to a gene; V was cut back by 9 bases and J by 6 bases. Germline V gene data show CDR1 as SNHLY and CDR2 as FYNNEI. The CDR3 sequence: CASAGTGLQTQYF. The CDR3 nucleotides read TGTGCCAGTGCCGGGACAGGGTTACAGACCCAGTACTTC.

Note on this clone: Other DNA variants within this sample encode the same CDR3. The chain links TRBV6-5 to TRBJ1-4; maybe TRBD1 (5 bases). V lost 5 bases and J lost 8, with 6 bases in between. Germline CDR1 and CDR2: MNHEY and SVGAGI. The CDR3 loop spans 11 amino acids. In DNA, the CDR3 is TGTGCCAGCAGTCGGGGCGAAAAACTGTTTTTT. Amino acids: CASSRGEKLFF.

The V gene is TRBV18, the J gene TRBJ2-7, with a weak D call TRBD2 (6 bases). Per germline, CDR1 KGHSH and CDR2 LQKENI. This CDR3 is built from 14 residues. The V gene lost 1 base and the J gene lost 5 bases, with 12 bases spanning the gap. In DNA, the CDR3 is TGTGCCAGCTCACCACTACAAGGAGGGCACGAGCAGTACTTC. Translated: CASSPLQGGHEQYF.

This chain links TRBV6-4 with TRBJ2-7; no reliable D call. CDR3 size: 13 residues. Germline lookup yields CDR1 MRHNA and CDR2 SNTAGT. Trimming shortened V by 0 bases and J by 1 base, and 4 bases separated the two germline ends. This CDR3 is CASSDSRSYEQYF. The CDR3 coding sequence is TGTGCCAGCAGTGACTCTAGGTCCTACGAGCAGTACTTC.